The clone carrying this T cell receptor (beta chain) was recorded only once. The antigen remains unidentified. The data stem from a study of OX40 agonist ivuxolimab in advanced cancers. Study-level information: The dose-escalation cohort had hepatocellular carcinoma, melanoma, renal cell or head and neck cancer.

Profiled with immunoSEQ multiplex PCR; TCRdb holds only in-frame clones, not every one. Of 90,000 to 120,000 clones listed, around 93% are singletons. General observations from the study: Both CD4+ and CD8+ T cell populations in blood had undergone clonal expansion by week 6 at 0.1 to 3.0 mg/kg. Normalized T-cell clonal expansion was also low in some nonresponders.

The CDR3 contains 15 residues. Per germline, CDR1 MNHEY and CDR2 SVGAGI. The V and J ends lost 8 bases and 5 bases, in that order; junction bases with no gene match: 14. The sequence was obtained from an adult with an advanced solid tumor such as melanoma, head and neck, liver or kidney cancer. V and J are TRBV6-5 and TRBJ2-7; TRBD1 aligns across 8 bases. The sequencing used CD4+ or CD8+ T cells sorted from blood, collected in a trial of the OX40 agonist ivuxolimab. In nucleotides, the CDR3 is TGTGCCAGCGGACAGGGCCATTCTCTAAGTAACGAGCAGTACTTC. Its protein product is CASGQGHSLSNEQYF.